A single T cell receptor beta chain is shown here with its context. The antigen remains undetermined. The donors, healthy Caucasians from Russia, were aged roughly 6 to 90. Peripheral blood was drawn, approximately 9.5 milliliters per donor. It was with a sample-barcoded 5' primer and a J-beta primer mix that a second PCR of about 6 to 12 cycles was run. TCRdb ran MiXCR on the 5' RACE reads and lists one entry per CDR3 protein. Among over 600,000 distinct CDR3 sequences listed, under 25% were seen once. The source of the sample is a study of blood T cells in healthy people across ages. Germline lookup yields CDR1 ENHRY and CDR2 SYGVKD. The CDR3 is 15 residues long. Whole-study results and caveats: Naive CD4+ cell counts and diversity both ran higher in long-lived than in aged donors. It was found that TCR beta diversity correlated strongly with the percentage of naive T cells.

The V call is TRBV10-3, the J call TRBJ2-1, with 12 bases that match TRBD2. TRBJ2-5 matches the DNA end more closely, so the J call is doubtful. The receptor was isolated from a man aged 65 to 79 in good health. Material for sequencing was blood. The CDR3 spells CAIRRTSGIGETQYF. The CDR3 DNA reads TGTGCCATCCGAAGGACTAGCGGGATTGGGGAGACCCAGTACTTC.